This is a list of T cell receptor beta chains from one sample in a study of shared clonotypes between healthy human individuals. Some clones are missing from TCRdb's copy, which holds only in-frame ones; the method was immunoSEQ multiplex PCR. The table has roughly 2 million clones, 95% seen once. The sample comprised naive CD4+ T cells sorted from blood. The receptor set was obtained from a man in his late teens or twenties in good health. The CDR3 runs from the conserved cysteine through the conserved F or W. A D gene is named only where the DNA matches it firmly. Size tells how often a clone was seen (once, few, many) or the class of an expanded clone, and some rows leave it out.

cdr3_length j_call clone_size v_call d_call cdr3_nt cdr3_aa
12 TRBJ2-7 . TRBV28 . TGTGCCAGCAGTTTAGCGAGCTACGAGCAGTACTTC CASSLASYEQYF
17 TRBJ2-3 . TRBV4-1 . TGCGCCAGCAGCCAAGTGCCCAGAGGGCTGCGCACAGATACGCAGTATTTT CASSQVPRGLRTDTQYF
14 TRBJ2-7 . TRBV5-1 TRBD2 TGCGCCAGCAGCTGGGGCGGGGGCTCCTACGAGCAGTACTTC CASSWGGGSYEQYF
11 TRBJ2-5 . TRBV6-5 . TGTGCCAGCACAAGGGGAGAGACCCAGTACTTC CASTRGETQYF
14 TRBJ2-3 . TRBV6-1 . TGTGCCAGCACTAGGGACCGGTCCACAGATACGCAGTATTTT CASTRDRSTDTQYF
17 TRBJ2-7 . TRBV11-3 TRBD1 TGTGCCAGCAGCTTAGACCTCCGGACAGGGGGCTCGAGAGAGCAGTACTTC CASSLDLRTGGSREQYF
17 TRBJ1-3 . TRBV7-3 TRBD1 TGTGCCAGCAGCCCAAGGGACAGGCGGCTCTCTGGAAACACCATATATTTT CASSPRDRRLSGNTIYF
15 TRBJ2-1 . TRBV6-6 TRBD2 TGTGCCAGCACCTCGGGAGGGATTGGCGACAATGAGCAGTTCTTC CASTSGGIGDNEQFF
18 TRBJ1-6 . TRBV4-3 . TGCGCCAGCAGCCAAGATAGGGCAGGGAGCTCCTATAATTCACCCCTCCACTTT CASSQDRAGSSYNSPLHF
11 TRBJ2-5 . TRBV7-6 . TGTGCCAGCAGGGAACAAGAGACCCAGTACTTC CASREQETQYF
12 TRBJ2-5 once TRBV10-1 . TGCGCCAGCAGGGGGACAAAGGAGACCCAGTACTTC CASRGTKETQYF
14 TRBJ1-5 . TRBV19 . TGTGCCAGTAGTATTCATCAGGGTGGCCAGCCCCAGCATTTT CASSIHQGGQPQHF
16 TRBJ2-7 . TRBV25-1 TRBD1 TGTGCCAGCAGCCCCCTTGGGACAGGACCCTCCTACGAGCAGTACTTC CASSPLGTGPSYEQYF
16 TRBJ1-5 . TRBV10-3 . TGTGCCATCAGTGAGTCGGGGCAGGGCGGCAATCAGCCCCAGCATTTT CAISESGQGGNQPQHF
12 TRBJ2-1 . TRBV19 . TGTGCCAGTAGTATAATAGGGAATGAGCAGTTCTTC CASSIIGNEQFF
16 TRBJ1-1 . TRBV5-1 TRBD1 TGCGCCAGCAGCGGAGGGGACAGCATAATGAACACTGAAGCTTTCTTT CASSGGDSIMNTEAFF
15 TRBJ1-4 once TRBV25-1 TRBD1 TGTGCCAGCAGGGAATCCGGGACAGCTAATGAAAAACTGTTTTTT CASRESGTANEKLFF
14 TRBJ2-7 . TRBV11-2 TRBD1 TGTGCCAGCAGCTTAGAGAGGGGGCTCTACGAGCAGTACTTC CASSLERGLYEQYF
14 TRBJ1-5 once TRBV10-2 . TGCGCCAGCAGTGACAGGGATGGCAATCAGCCCCAGCATTTT CASSDRDGNQPQHF
17 TRBJ1-6 . TRBV27 . TGTGCCAGCAGGAGTCTTGCCGGGACACAAAATAATTCACCCCTCCACTTT CASRSLAGTQNNSPLHF
15 TRBJ1-2 . TRBV29-1 . TGCAGCGTTCTGGGGGGCGCGAAATCTAACTATGGCTACACCTTC CSVLGGAKSNYGYTF
16 TRBJ2-7 . TRBV15 TRBD2 TGTGCCACCAGCAGAGACTATGTAGCGGGGAACTACGAGCAGTACTTC CATSRDYVAGNYEQYF
12 TRBJ2-7 . TRBV29-1 TRBD1 TGCAGCGTTGGGGACAGCTCCTACGAGCAGTACTTC CSVGDSSYEQYF
14 TRBJ2-5 . TRBV14 TRBD1 TGTGCCAGCAGCCAATTGGACAGGGCGGGGACCCAGTACTTC CASSQLDRAGTQYF
15 TRBJ2-7 . TRBV21-1 . TGTGCCAGCAGCAAAGGGGCCGGAGGGACCTACGAGCAGTACTTC CASSKGAGGTYEQYF
16 TRBJ2-7 . TRBV4-1 TRBD2 TGCGCCAGCAGCCAGGAACCGGGACTAGGCATCTACGAGCAGTACTTC CASSQEPGLGIYEQYF
15 TRBJ1-5 . TRBV19 . TGTGCCAGTAGTATCGGACGGGAAGGAACCCAGCCCCAGCATTTT CASSIGREGTQPQHF
15 TRBJ2-2 . TRBV29-1 TRBD2 TGCAGCGTCGAGGGGCCGGGAGGGGGCACCGGGGAGCTGTTTTTT CSVEGPGGGTGELFF
14 TRBJ1-4 . TRBV29-1 . TGCAGCGTTTCGAAGGGTACAACTAATGAAAAACTGTTTTTT CSVSKGTTNEKLFF
15 TRBJ2-1 . TRBV7-2 . TGTGCCAGCAGCTTTGACCAGGGGTCCAGGGATGAGCAGTTCTTC CASSFDQGSRDEQFF
14 TRBJ1-2 . TRBV11-2 . TGTGCCAGCAGTTACGGGGAGGTCAACTATGGCTACACCTTC CASSYGEVNYGYTF
13 TRBJ2-2 . TRBV7-2 . TGTGCCAGCAGGGGAGGAAACACCGGGGAGCTGTTTTTT CASRGGNTGELFF
17 TRBJ2-4 . TRBV5-1 TRBD2 TGCGCCAGCAGCTTGGGGACTAGCGGGATAGCCAAAAACATTCAGTACTTC CASSLGTSGIAKNIQYF
14 TRBJ2-1 . TRBV7-2 TRBD2 TGTGCCAGCACTAAGCCGGGACTACACAATGAGCAGTTCTTC CASTKPGLHNEQFF
12 TRBJ2-3 . TRBV28 . TGTGCCAGCAGTTTAAGCACAGATACGCAGTATTTT CASSLSTDTQYF
15 TRBJ1-5 once TRBV30 . TGTGCCTGGAGTATTGGACGAGGTAGGGATCAGCCCCAGCATTTT CAWSIGRGRDQPQHF
14 TRBJ1-1 . TRBV5-1 TRBD1 TGCGCCAGCAGCTTGGTAGGGGGCCCCACTGAAGCTTTCTTT CASSLVGGPTEAFF
11 TRBJ2-7 . TRBV5-1 . TGCGCCAGCAGCGAATCCTACGAGCAGTACTTC CASSESYEQYF
12 TRBJ1-4 . TRBV28 . TGTGCCAGCAGTTTAAACGGTGAAAAACTGTTTTTT CASSLNGEKLFF
15 TRBJ1-1 . TRBV19 . TGTGCCAGTAGTTACACCGGGACGGTTAACACTGAAGCTTTCTTT CASSYTGTVNTEAFF
15 TRBJ2-7 . TRBV10-2 . TGCGCCAGCAGTGAGACCCCACTACAATCCTACGAGCAGTACTTC CASSETPLQSYEQYF
13 TRBJ2-7 . TRBV29-1 TRBD1 TGCAGCGCAGCCGGGACAGTAGCCTACGAGCAGTACTTC CSAAGTVAYEQYF
12 TRBJ2-1 once TRBV7-9 . TGTGCCAGCAGCAAAGACGGGGGTGAGCAGTTCTTC CASSKDGGEQFF
14 TRBJ1-1 . TRBV19 . TGTGCCAGTAGGGGAGGGAGAGTGAACACTGAAGCTTTCTTT CASRGGRVNTEAFF
18 TRBJ2-7 . TRBV28 . TGTGCCAGCAGTTTTACCTACAGATCCCTTTGGGCCTCCTACGAGCAGTACTTC CASSFTYRSLWASYEQYF
13 TRBJ2-1 . TRBV18 . TGTGCCAGCTCCCTCATTGATAGCCCTGAGCAGTTCTTC CASSLIDSPEQFF
16 TRBJ1-1 . TRBV18 . TGTGCCAGCTCACCACCGGTTCCAGGGAGGCAAACTGAAGCTTTCTTT CASSPPVPGRQTEAFF
17 TRBJ2-7 . TRBV19 TRBD2 TGTGCCAGTAGCTCACCCGCCGGGACTAGCAGTTACTACGAGCAGTACTTC CASSSPAGTSSYYEQYF
13 TRBJ1-6 . TRBV2 . TGTGCCAGCACTTCCACGGGGACGAGAACCCTCCACTTT CASTSTGTRTLHF
15 TRBJ1-2 . TRBV18 TRBD1 TGTGCCAGCTCACCAGGGACAGGGAGGGCCTATGGCTACACCTTC CASSPGTGRAYGYTF
13 TRBJ2-7 . TRBV27 . TGTGCCAGCAGTTTAAGGCCGTTCTACGAGCAGTACTTC CASSLRPFYEQYF
15 TRBJ1-2 . TRBV5-4 . TGTGCCAGCAGCTTGAACAGGGATAGTTTCGATGGCTACACCTTC CASSLNRDSFDGYTF
12 TRBJ1-2 . TRBV7-9 . TGTGCCACCACGGACATCAACTATGGCTACACCTTC CATTDINYGYTF
16 TRBJ2-7 . TRBV28 TRBD1 TGTGCCAGCAGTTTAATTTGGACAGGGGATTCCTACGAGCAGTACTTC CASSLIWTGDSYEQYF
15 TRBJ1-1 . TRBV18 . TGTGCCAGCTCACCTTCAGCGGGGGGGAACACTGAAGCTTTCTTT CASSPSAGGNTEAFF